Presented here are 22 T cell receptor beta chains from one specimen sequenced in a study of T-cell reconstitution after alpha-beta-depleted transplantation in children. Unique molecular identifiers were incorporated during preparation of the TCRbeta library. From the PCR reads, TCRdb called clonotypes with MiXCR, one entry per CDR3 protein. The table includes hundreds of thousands of distinct CDR3 sequences, 10% to 15% detected once. The specimen was PBMCs, mostly from graft donor cells, collected 360 days after TCRalphabeta/CD19-depleted stem cell transplant. These receptors came from a male patient younger than 18 who had a stem cell transplant for acute myeloid leukemia, so the T cells may come from the graft donor.

The rearrangement links TRBV4-2 to TRBJ2-7, with 7 bases aligning to TRBD1. This CDR3 is 19 amino acids long. Germline CDR1 LGHNA, CDR2 YNFKEQ. The junction had 16 bases not matched to a gene; V was cut back by 0 bases and J by 2 bases. In DNA form, the CDR3 reads TGTGCCAGCAGCCAAGATCAGGGGGACGGAGTACTAATTGCCTACGAGCAGTACTTC. Its translation: CASSQDQGDGVLIAYEQYF.

The chain links TRBV28 to TRBJ2-5; D ambiguous. Germline values: CDR1 MDHEN, CDR2 SYDVKM. V lost 6 bases and J lost 9, with 14 bases in between. The CDR3 totals 12 residues. The CDR3 region is CASSLVSPAQYF. DNA of the CDR3: TGTGCCAGCAGCCTAGTCTCCCCGGCCCAGTACTTC.

This clonotype has just a few counts. The gene calls are TRBV7-6 and TRBJ2-7, with D unresolved. This CDR3 region has 14 residues. Germline assignment: CDR1 SGHVS and CDR2 FNYEAQ. V gave up 1 base and J gave up 4 bases, with 11 bases separating them. CDR3 amino acids: CASSLGQYPYEQYF. The CDR3 DNA sequence: TGTGCCAGCAGCTTAGGGCAGTATCCGTACGAGCAGTACTTC.

This rearrangement joins TRBV25-1 to TRBJ2-3; D ambiguous. Per the germline V gene, CDR1 is MGHDK and CDR2 is SYGVNS. The CDR3 consists of 14 residues. Trimming shortened V by 4 bases and J by 1 base, and 9 bases separated the two germline ends. CDR3 loop: CASSAGGGTDTQYF. Written as DNA, the CDR3 is TGTGCCAGCAGTGCAGGTGGAGGCACAGATACGCAGTATTTT.

The chain uses TRBV18 and TRBJ1-3, with TRBD1 matching 7 bases. V lost 3 bases and J lost 0; bases outside the gene matches: 8. Per the germline V gene, CDR1 is KGHSH and CDR2 is LQKENI. CDR3 length: 17 residues. The CDR3 DNA is TGTGCCAGCTCACCGCTCCGGGACAGTCCCTCTGGAAACACCATATATTTT. Encoded protein: CASSPLRDSPSGNTIYF.

This clonotype was picked up a small number of times. V usage is TRBV7-8 and J usage is TRBJ2-7, with D perhaps matching TRBD2 (5 bases). This CDR3 spans 13 amino acids. Germline-derived CDR1 and CDR2 are SGHVS and FQNEAQ. V dropped 5 bases and J dropped 11 bases, with 19 bases sitting between them. The DNA for the CDR3 is TGTGCCAGCAGCCCCCCTGACTGGGAGATGGAGTACTTC. Amino acid sequence: CASSPPDWEMEYF. Filled out from reference TRBV7-8 and TRBJ2-7, the complete variable domain reads GAGVSQSPRYKVAKRGQDVALRCDPISGHVSLFWYQQALGQGPEFLTYFQNEAQLDKSGLPSDRFFAERPEGSVSTLKIQRTQQEDSAVYLCASSPPDWEMEYFGPGTRLTVT.

The rearrangement links TRBV5-1 to TRBJ2-5, with 8 positions matching TRBD2. With 1 base clipped from V and 4 bases from J, the junction kept 3 bases outside the gene matches. CDR3 size: 14 residues. Germline V CDR1 and CDR2: SGHRS, YFSETQ. The CDR3, as DNA: TGCGCCAGCAGCTTGACTGCGGGAGGAGAGACCCAGTACTTC. Its protein product is CASSLTAGGETQYF.

This clonotype was observed at least ten times. The chain combines TRBV3-1 with TRBJ2-1; D is perhaps TRBD1 (5 bases). Germline values: CDR1 LGHDT, CDR2 YNNKEL (reference sequence). This CDR3 has 15 amino acids. Trimming stripped 2 bases from V and 7 bases from J, with 15 bases between. CDR3 sequence (DNA): TGTGCCAGCAGCCAAACAGGTTACACGACAAATGAGCAGTTCTTC. Translating gives CASSQTGYTTNEQFF.

There are many counts of this clonotype. V usage is TRBV4-2 and J usage is TRBJ1-1; D call uncertain. There are 15 residues in the CDR3. CDR1 and CDR2 from the germline V gene are LGHNA and YNFKEQ. Trimming shortened V by 0 bases and J by 4 bases, and 12 bases separated the two germline ends. The DNA of the CDR3 is TGTGCCAGCAGCCAAGAGGATTGGGAGGGCACTGAAGCTTTCTTT. Translating gives CASSQEDWEGTEAFF.

This clonotype has more than one count but fewer than ten. The genes are TRBV9 and TRBJ2-7; 10 nucleotides match TRBD2. Trimming cost V 1 base and J 5 bases; bases outside gene matches: 15. Per germline, CDR1 SGDLS and CDR2 YYNGEE. This CDR3 region has 18 residues. CDR3 sequence reads: CASSVSPRLAGVLDEQYF. DNA for the CDR3: TGTGCCAGCAGCGTAAGCCCCCGGCTAGCGGGAGTATTGGACGAGCAGTACTTC.

The table lists this clonotype with a few counts. The CDR3 bases are TGTGCCAGCAGTTGGCCGAGGGACTTGAGCTCCTACAATGAGCAGTTCTTC. It encodes CASSWPRDLSSYNEQFF. The V gene is TRBV5-8, the J gene TRBJ2-1, with D possibly TRBD2 on 6 matching bases. The CDR3 runs 17 residues. CDR1 and CDR2 from the germline V gene are SGHTS and YDEGEE. V lost 5 bases to trimming and J lost 0 bases, with 18 bases between them.

This clonotype turned up a few times. This chain uses TRBV7-2 with TRBJ2-7; 11 positions agree with TRBD2. V lost 0 bases to trimming and J lost 5 bases; unmatched junction nucleotides: 9. The CDR3 covers 17 residues. Per germline, CDR1 SGHTA and CDR2 FQGNSA. Written as DNA, the CDR3 is TGTGCCAGCAGCTTAGCGCTGTTAGCGGGAGGGCCCCACGAGCAGTACTTC. As protein: CASSLALLAGGPHEQYF.

The sample holds many counts of this clonotype. This chain links TRBV13 with TRBJ2-6, with D perhaps assigned TRBD1 or TRBD2 (5 bases each). CDR1 PRHDT and CDR2 FYEKMQ come from the germline V gene (reference sequence). The CDR3 totals 15 residues. Trimming cost V 1 base and J 7 bases, with 11 bases left between them. The CDR3 region is CASSLVRDGANVLTF. DNA for the CDR3: TGTGCCAGCAGCTTAGTCAGGGACGGTGCCAACGTCCTGACTTTC.

This clonotype has more than one count but fewer than ten. This chain links TRBV12-3 or TRBV12-4 with TRBJ2-5; no clear D. There are 15 residues in the CDR3. The ends were cut back, 6 bases at V and 0 bases at J, with 14 bases in the middle. The CDR3 is CASSSAPSHQETQYF. CDR3 nucleotide sequence: TGTGCCAGCAGCAGCGCTCCCAGTCACCAAGAGACCCAGTACTTC.

This clonotype has only a few counts. The chain links TRBV14 to TRBJ2-5; TRBD1 might be the D (6 bases). The CDR3 runs to 15 residues. CDR1 is SGHDN and CDR2 is FVKESK in the germline V gene. Trimming shortened V by 1 base and J by 0 bases, and 9 bases separated the two germline ends. The CDR3 region is CASSQVDSYQETQYF. The CDR3 nucleotides read TGTGCCAGCAGCCAAGTGGACAGCTACCAAGAGACCCAGTACTTC.

The chain recombines TRBV9 with TRBJ2-5, with 9 bases aligning to TRBD2. J was trimmed by 1 base and V by 0 bases; bases with no gene match: 4. The CDR3 extends over 16 amino acids. The germline V gene has CDR1 SGDLS and CDR2 YYNGEE. The CDR3 loop is CASSVGTSVPQETQYF. CDR3 in DNA: TGTGCCAGCAGCGTAGGGACTAGCGTTCCCCAAGAGACCCAGTACTTC.

The V gene is TRBV6-2 or TRBV6-3, the J gene TRBJ2-7; TRBD2 agrees at 13 bases. The CDR3 sequence is 18 residues long. Germline V gene data show CDR1 as MNHEY and CDR2 as SVGEGT. V shed 2 bases and J 4 bases; nucleotides not matched to a gene: 11. For the CDR3, the DNA is TGTGCCAGCAGTTACGAGACCGAGGGACTAGCGGGGAAGTACGAGCAGTACTTC. It specifies CASSYETEGLAGKYEQYF.

This chain joins TRBV12-3 or TRBV12-4 and TRBJ2-3; D is ambiguous. V shed 3 bases and J shed 6 bases, with 13 bases lying between them. The CDR3 has 14 residues. This CDR3 reads CASSLGSLEDTQYF. CDR3 nucleotide sequence: TGTGCCAGCAGTTTGGGGTCGCTTGAGGATACGCAGTATTTT.

This clonotype came up many times. J is TRBJ2-7 and V is TRBV6-5; the match to TRBD2 covers 7 bases. CDR3 length equals 14 residues. V shed 4 bases, J shed 7 bases, and the junction held 10 bases outside the gene matches. Germline V gene lookup returns CDR1 MNHEY and CDR2 SVGAGI. The CDR3 nucleotides are TGTGCCAGCAGTTCCTCAGCGGGATTGGGGGAGCAGTACTTC. Protein: CASSSSAGLGEQYF.

Many counts were recorded for this clonotype. V and J are TRBV12-3 or TRBV12-4 and TRBJ2-7; 12 nucleotides line up with TRBD2. After removal of 5 bases from V and 6 bases from J, the junction contained 14 bases not matched to a gene. This CDR3 has 17 amino acids. The CDR3 nucleotides are TGTGCCAGCAGTCCCCTATACCCTAGCGGGAGGGGGAGCGAGCAGTACTTC. Amino acids: CASSPLYPSGRGSEQYF.

This clonotype was observed at least ten times. The CDR3 loop is CSAIGSRKSTDTQYF. The DNA for the CDR3 is TGCAGTGCTATTGGGAGCCGTAAGAGCACAGATACGCAGTATTTT. This chain connects TRBV20-1 to TRBJ2-3; the D gene is possibly TRBD2 (5 bases). The CDR3 loop spans 15 amino acids. V was pared by 4 bases and J by 0 bases, with 14 bases between. Looked up from germline, CDR1 is DFQATT and CDR2 is SNEGSKA (reference sequence).

The chain links TRBV29-1 to TRBJ2-7; 10 bases are a match to TRBD2. The CDR3 length is 14 residues. V was pared by 3 bases and J by 2 bases, with 4 bases of the junction left unmatched. Germline V CDR1 and CDR2: SQVTM, ANQGSEA. CDR3 region: CSVDLAGETYEQYF. DNA of the CDR3: TGCAGCGTTGATCTAGCGGGGGAAACCTACGAGCAGTACTTC.